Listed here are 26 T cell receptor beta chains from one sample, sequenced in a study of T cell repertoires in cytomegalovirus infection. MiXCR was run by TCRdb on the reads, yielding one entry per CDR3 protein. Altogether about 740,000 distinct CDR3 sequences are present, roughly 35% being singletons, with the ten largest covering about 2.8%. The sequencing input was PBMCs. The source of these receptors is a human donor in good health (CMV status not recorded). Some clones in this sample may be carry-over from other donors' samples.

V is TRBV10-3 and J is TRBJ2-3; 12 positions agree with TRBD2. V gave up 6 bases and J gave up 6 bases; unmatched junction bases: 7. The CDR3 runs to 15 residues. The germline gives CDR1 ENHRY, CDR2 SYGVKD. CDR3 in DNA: TGTGCCATCAGGACGCTAGCGGGAGGGTCCGATACGCAGTATTTT. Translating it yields CAIRTLAGGSDTQYF.

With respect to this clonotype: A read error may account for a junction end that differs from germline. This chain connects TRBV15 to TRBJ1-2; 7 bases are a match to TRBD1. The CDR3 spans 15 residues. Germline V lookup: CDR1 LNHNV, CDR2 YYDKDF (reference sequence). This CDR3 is CSTSVSGTVNYGYTF. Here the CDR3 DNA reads TGTTCCACCAGCGTAAGCGGGACAGTCAACTATGGCTACACCTTC. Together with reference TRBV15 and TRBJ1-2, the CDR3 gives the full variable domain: DAMVIQNPRYQVTQFGKPVTLSCSQTLNHNVMYWYQQKSSQAPKLLFHYYDKDFNNEADTPDNFQSRRPNTSFCFLDIRSPGLGDTAMYLCSTSVSGTVNYGYTFGSGTRLTVV.

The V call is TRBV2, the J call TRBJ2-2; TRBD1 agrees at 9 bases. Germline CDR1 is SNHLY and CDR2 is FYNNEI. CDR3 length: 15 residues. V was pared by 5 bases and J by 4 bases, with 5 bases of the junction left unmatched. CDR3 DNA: TGTGCCAGCAGTATAGAGACAGGGGGCACCGGGGAGCTGTTTTTT. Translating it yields CASSIETGGTGELFF. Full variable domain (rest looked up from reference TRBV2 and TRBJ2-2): EPEVTQTPSHQVTQMGQEVILRCVPISNHLYFYWYRQILGQKVEFLVSFYNNEISEKSEIFDDQFSVERPDGSNFTLKIRSTKLEDSAMYFCASSIETGGTGELFFGEGSRLTVL.

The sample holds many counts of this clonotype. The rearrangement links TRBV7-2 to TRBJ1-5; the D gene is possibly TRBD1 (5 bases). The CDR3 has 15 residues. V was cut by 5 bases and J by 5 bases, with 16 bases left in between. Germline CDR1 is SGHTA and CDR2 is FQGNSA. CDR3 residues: CASSPRDTGYQPQHF. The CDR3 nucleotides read TGTGCCAGCAGCCCGCGAGATACAGGATATCAGCCCCAGCATTTT.

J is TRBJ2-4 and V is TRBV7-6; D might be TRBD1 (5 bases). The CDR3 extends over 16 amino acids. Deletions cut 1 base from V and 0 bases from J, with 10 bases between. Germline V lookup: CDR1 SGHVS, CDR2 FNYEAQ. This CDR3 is CASSLGQDIAKNIQYF. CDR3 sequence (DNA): TGTGCCAGCAGCTTAGGGCAGGACATAGCCAAAAACATTCAGTACTTC.

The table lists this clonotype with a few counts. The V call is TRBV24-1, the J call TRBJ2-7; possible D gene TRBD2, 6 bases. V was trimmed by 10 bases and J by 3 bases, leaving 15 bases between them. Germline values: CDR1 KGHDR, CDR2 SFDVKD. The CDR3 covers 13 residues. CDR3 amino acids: CATPGGPNYEQYF. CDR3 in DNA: TGTGCCACACCCGGGGGTCCTAACTACGAGCAGTACTTC.

CDR3 amino acids: CSARGWGISSPLHF. CDR3 coding DNA: TGCAGTGCTAGAGGGTGGGGGATCAGTTCACCCCTCCACTTT. The chain has TRBV20-1 and TRBJ1-6, with D possibly TRBD1 on 5 matching bases. The length of the CDR3 is 14 residues. In germline, CDR1 is DFQATT, CDR2 SNEGSKA (reference sequence). The V end was cut by 1 base, the J end by 9 bases, with 13 bases between.

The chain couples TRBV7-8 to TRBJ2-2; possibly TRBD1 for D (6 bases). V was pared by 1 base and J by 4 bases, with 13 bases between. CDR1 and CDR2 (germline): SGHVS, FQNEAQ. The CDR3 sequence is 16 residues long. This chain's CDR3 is CASSLVQGRVTGELFF. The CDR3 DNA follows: TGTGCCAGCAGCTTAGTACAGGGTAGGGTCACCGGGGAGCTGTTTTTT. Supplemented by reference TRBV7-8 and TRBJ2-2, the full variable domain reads GAGVSQSPRYKVAKRGQDVALRCDPISGHVSLFWYQQALGQGPEFLTYFQNEAQLDKSGLPSDRFFAERPEGSVSTLKIQRTQQEDSAVYLCASSLVQGRVTGELFFGEGSRLTVL.

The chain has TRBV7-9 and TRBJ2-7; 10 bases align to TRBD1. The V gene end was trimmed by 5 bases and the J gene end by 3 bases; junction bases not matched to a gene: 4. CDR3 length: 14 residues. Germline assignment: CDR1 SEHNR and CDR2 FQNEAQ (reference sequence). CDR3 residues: CASSVGQGFYEQYF. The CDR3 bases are TGTGCCAGCAGCGTGGGACAGGGGTTCTACGAGCAGTACTTC.

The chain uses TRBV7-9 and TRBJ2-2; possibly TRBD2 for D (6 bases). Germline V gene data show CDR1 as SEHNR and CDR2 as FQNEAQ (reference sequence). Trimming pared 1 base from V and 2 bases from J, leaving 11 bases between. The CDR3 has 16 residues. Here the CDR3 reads CASSLGTGVNTGELFF. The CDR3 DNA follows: TGTGCCAGCAGCTTAGGGACGGGGGTCAACACCGGGGAGCTGTTTTTT.

The CDR3 region is CASSSFGLAGNTQYF. For the CDR3, the DNA is TGTGCCAGCAGTTCCTTCGGACTAGCGGGAAATACGCAGTATTTT. V gene TRBV6-5 combines with J gene TRBJ2-3; 12 nucleotides line up with TRBD2. V was clipped by 4 bases and J by 7 bases; unmatched bases: 6. CDR3 length: 15 amino acids. CDR1 and CDR2 from the germline V gene are MNHEY and SVGAGI.

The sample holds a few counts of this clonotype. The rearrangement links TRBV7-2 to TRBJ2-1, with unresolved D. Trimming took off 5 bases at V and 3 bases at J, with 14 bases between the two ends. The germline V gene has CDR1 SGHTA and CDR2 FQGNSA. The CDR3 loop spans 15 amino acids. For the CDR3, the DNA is TGTGCCAGCAGCGGAGTGGCTATTTTCTACAATGAGCAGTTCTTC. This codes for CASSGVAIFYNEQFF. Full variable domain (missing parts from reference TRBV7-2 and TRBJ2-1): GAGVSQSPSNKVTEKGKDVELRCDPISGHTALYWYRQSLGQGLEFLIYFQGNSAPDKSGLPSDRFSAERTGGSVSTLTIQRTQQEDSAVYLCASSGVAIFYNEQFFGPGTRLTVL.

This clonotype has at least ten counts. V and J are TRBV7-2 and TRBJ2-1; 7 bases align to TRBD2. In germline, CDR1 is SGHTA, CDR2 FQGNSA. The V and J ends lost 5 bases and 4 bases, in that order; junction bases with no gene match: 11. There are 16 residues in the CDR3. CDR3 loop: CASSPTRAAGYNEQFF. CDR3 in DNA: TGTGCCAGCAGCCCGACCCGGGCAGCGGGATACAATGAGCAGTTCTTC.

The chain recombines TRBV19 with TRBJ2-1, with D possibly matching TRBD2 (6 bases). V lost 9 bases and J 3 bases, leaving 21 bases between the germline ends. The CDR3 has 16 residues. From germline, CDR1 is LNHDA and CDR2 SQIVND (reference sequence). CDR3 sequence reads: CASHPYGAGLYNEQFF. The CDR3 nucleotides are TGTGCCAGCCACCCGTACGGCGCGGGGCTCTACAATGAGCAGTTCTTC. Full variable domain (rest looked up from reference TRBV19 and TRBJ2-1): DGGITQSPKYLFRKEGQNVTLSCEQNLNHDAMYWYRQDPGQGLRLIYYSQIVNDFQKGDIAEGYSVSREKKESFPLTVTSAQKNPTAFYLCASHPYGAGLYNEQFFGPGTRLTVL.

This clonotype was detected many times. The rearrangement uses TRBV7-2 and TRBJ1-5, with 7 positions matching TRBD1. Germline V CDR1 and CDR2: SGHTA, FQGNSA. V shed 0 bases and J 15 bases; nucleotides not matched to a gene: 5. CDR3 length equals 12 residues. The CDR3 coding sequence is TGTGCCAGCAGCTTAGCGCAGGGGGTCCCGCATTTT. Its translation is CASSLAQGVPHF.

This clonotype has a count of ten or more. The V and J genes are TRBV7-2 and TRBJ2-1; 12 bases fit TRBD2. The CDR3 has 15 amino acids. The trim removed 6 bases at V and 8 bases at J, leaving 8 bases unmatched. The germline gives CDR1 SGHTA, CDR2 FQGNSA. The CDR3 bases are TGTGCCAGCAGGCTTAGACTAGCGGGAGTCGATGAGCAGTTCTTC. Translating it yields CASRLRLAGVDEQFF.

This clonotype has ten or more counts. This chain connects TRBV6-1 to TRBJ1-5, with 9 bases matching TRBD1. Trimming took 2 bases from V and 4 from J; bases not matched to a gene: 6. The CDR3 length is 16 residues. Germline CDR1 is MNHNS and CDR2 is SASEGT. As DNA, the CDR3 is TGTGCCAGCAGTGAAAGGGACAGGGAGGGAAATCAGCCCCAGCATTTT. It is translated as CASSERDREGNQPQHF.

The CDR3 loop is CSVAGSSGNWEQFF. For the CDR3, the DNA is TGCAGCGTGGCGGGGAGTAGCGGGAATTGGGAGCAGTTCTTC. This chain links TRBV29-1 with TRBJ2-1; 8 bases align to TRBD2. V lost 6 bases and J lost 10; bases outside the gene matches: 14. The length of the CDR3 is 14 residues. Germline V gene sequence: CDR1 SQVTM, CDR2 ANQGSEA.

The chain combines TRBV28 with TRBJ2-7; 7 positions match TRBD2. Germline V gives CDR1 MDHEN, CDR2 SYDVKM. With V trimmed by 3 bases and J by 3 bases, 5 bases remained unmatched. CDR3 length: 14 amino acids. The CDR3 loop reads CASSFLASGYEQYF. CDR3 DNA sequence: TGTGCCAGCAGTTTTTTGGCTAGCGGCTACGAGCAGTACTTC.

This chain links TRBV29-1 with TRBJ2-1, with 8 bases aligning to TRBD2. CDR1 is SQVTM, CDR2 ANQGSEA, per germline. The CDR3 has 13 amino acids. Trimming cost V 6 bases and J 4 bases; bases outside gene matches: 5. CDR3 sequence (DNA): TGCAGCGTCATCCCGGGGGGGTACAATGAGCAGTTCTTC. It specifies CSVIPGGYNEQFF.

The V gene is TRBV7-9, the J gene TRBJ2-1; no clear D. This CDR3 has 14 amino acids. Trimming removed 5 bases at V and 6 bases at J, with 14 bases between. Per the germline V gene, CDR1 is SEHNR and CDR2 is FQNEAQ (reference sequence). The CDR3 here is CASSPRRQTNEQFF. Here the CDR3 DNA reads TGTGCCAGCAGCCCAAGGCGACAAACCAATGAGCAGTTCTTC.

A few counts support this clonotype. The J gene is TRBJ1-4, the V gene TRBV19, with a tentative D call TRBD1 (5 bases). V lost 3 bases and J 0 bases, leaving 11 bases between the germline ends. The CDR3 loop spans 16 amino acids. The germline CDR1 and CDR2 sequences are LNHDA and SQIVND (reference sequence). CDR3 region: CASSIPGPATNEKLFF. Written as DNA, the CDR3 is TGTGCCAGTAGTATTCCGGGACCGGCAACTAATGAAAAACTGTTTTTT. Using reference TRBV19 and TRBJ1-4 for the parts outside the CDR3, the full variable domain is DGGITQSPKYLFRKEGQNVTLSCEQNLNHDAMYWYRQDPGQGLRLIYYSQIVNDFQKGDIAEGYSVSREKKESFPLTVTSAQKNPTAFYLCASSIPGPATNEKLFFGSGTQLSVL.

The CDR3 nucleotides are TGCGCCAGCAGCTTGTTGGCGGGCACACCTAACTATGGCTACACCTTC. Its protein is CASSLLAGTPNYGYTF. The chain uses TRBV5-1 and TRBJ1-2; D is ambiguous. Trimming removed 1 base at V and 0 bases at J, with 13 bases between. The CDR3 runs to 16 residues. Germline V gene data show CDR1 as SGHRS and CDR2 as YFSETQ.

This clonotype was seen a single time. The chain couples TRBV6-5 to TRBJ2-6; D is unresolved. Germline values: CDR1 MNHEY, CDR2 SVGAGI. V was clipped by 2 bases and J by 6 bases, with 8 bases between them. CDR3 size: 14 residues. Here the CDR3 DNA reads TGTGCCAGCAGTTACGCCCGTCTGGCCAACGTCCTGACTTTC. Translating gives CASSYARLANVLTF.

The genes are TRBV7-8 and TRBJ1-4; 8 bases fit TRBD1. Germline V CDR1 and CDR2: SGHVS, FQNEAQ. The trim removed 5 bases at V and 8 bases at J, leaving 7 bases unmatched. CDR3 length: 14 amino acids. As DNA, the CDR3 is TGTGCCAGCAGCGCAGGGGGCGTAGGAGAAAAACTGTTTTTT. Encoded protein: CASSAGGVGEKLFF.

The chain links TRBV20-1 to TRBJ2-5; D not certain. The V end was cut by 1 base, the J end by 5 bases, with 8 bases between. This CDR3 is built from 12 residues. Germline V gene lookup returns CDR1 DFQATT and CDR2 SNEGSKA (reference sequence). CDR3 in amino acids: CSARVGFETQYF. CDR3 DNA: TGCAGTGCTAGAGTGGGGTTCGAGACCCAGTACTTC.